The 27 T cell receptor beta chains reported below all come from one sample, sequenced in a study of CD8 T cells in Susac syndrome. With random hexamers, reverse transcription was performed on roughly 0.45 to 1 ug of RNA. TCRdb redid the calling of the immunoSEQ multiplex PCR reads with MiXCR, one entry per CDR3 protein. The sample lists about 240,000 distinct CDR3 sequences, less than 96% seen once, with approximately 0.094% in the top ten. The sequencing sample was made of CD4+ T cells from PBMCs. The receptors stem from a human donor with Susac syndrome.

The chain carries TRBV29-1 and TRBJ2-1; 12 bases agree with TRBD2. The V and J ends lost 6 bases and 8 bases, in that order; junction bases with no gene match: 11. Germline loops: CDR1 SQVTM, CDR2 ANQGSEA. This CDR3 spans 15 amino acids. The CDR3 region is CSVHSSGRATDEQFF. The DNA of the CDR3 is TGCAGCGTGCATTCTAGCGGGAGGGCCACGGATGAGCAGTTCTTC.

The chain links TRBV14 to TRBJ1-1; 10 bases map to TRBD1. The junction had 12 bases not matched to a gene; V was cut back by 3 bases and J by 2 bases. CDR3 length: 18 residues. Germline CDR1 SGHDN, CDR2 FVKESK. CDR3: CASSHRAGQGSRNTEAFF. CDR3 sequence (DNA): TGTGCCAGCAGCCACCGCGCGGGACAGGGGAGTCGAAACACTGAAGCTTTCTTT.

The CDR3 region has the DNA TGTGCCAGCAGTTTAAGGGTGTCCACAGATACGCAGTATTTT. Its protein product is CASSLRVSTDTQYF. V is TRBV27 and J is TRBJ2-3; D gene ambiguous. V was clipped by 2 bases and J by 2 bases, with 8 bases between them. Germline V gives CDR1 MNHEY, CDR2 SMNVEV (reference sequence). The length of the CDR3 is 14 residues.

The chain has TRBV24-1 and TRBJ2-7; a weak D match, TRBD2 (6 bases). V lost 3 bases and J lost 3, with 14 bases in between. The CDR3 spans 15 residues. Per the germline V gene, CDR1 is KGHDR and CDR2 is SFDVKD. CDR3 residues: CATSDRKAGIYEQYF. The CDR3 DNA reads as TGTGCCACCAGTGATCGAAAGGCGGGAATCTACGAGCAGTACTTC.

V gene TRBV7-9 combines with J gene TRBJ1-1, with D possibly TRBD1 on 6 matching bases. The CDR3 length is 12 residues. Trimming cost V 1 base and J 10 bases, with 10 bases left between them. Germline CDR1 is SEHNR and CDR2 is FQNEAQ (reference sequence). The chain's CDR3 is CASSLGGAGAFF. As DNA, the CDR3 is TGTGCCAGCAGCTTAGGGGGGGCCGGAGCTTTCTTT.

The chain uses TRBV19 and TRBJ2-2, with D maybe TRBD2 (6 bases). This CDR3 spans 14 amino acids. Trimming pared 7 bases from V and 1 base from J, leaving 10 bases between. Germline assignment: CDR1 LNHDA and CDR2 SQIVND (reference sequence). CDR3 region: CASTVGGNTGELFF. Here the CDR3 DNA reads TGTGCCAGTACCGTCGGGGGGAACACCGGGGAGCTGTTTTTT.

The rearrangement joins TRBV12-3 or TRBV12-4 to TRBJ2-1, with 7 bases lining up with TRBD2. The CDR3 is 13 amino acids. Trimming removed 8 bases from V and 3 bases from J; junction bases left unmatched: 4. The CDR3 DNA follows: TGTGCCAGCTTTAGCGGGCGCTACAATGAGCAGTTCTTC. Its translation is CASFSGRYNEQFF.

The DNA of the CDR3 is TGCAGTGCTAGGGTCCCAGGGGGGACTGAAGCTTTCTTT. Its protein product is CSARVPGGTEAFF. V and J are TRBV20-1 and TRBJ1-1, with TRBD1 identical over 7 bases. Germline loops: CDR1 DFQATT, CDR2 SNEGSKA (reference sequence). With V trimmed by 3 bases and J by 5 bases, 6 bases remained unmatched. CDR3 length equals 13 residues.

This chain joins TRBV27 and TRBJ2-3; the match to TRBD2 covers 9 bases. The germline V gene encodes CDR1 MNHEY and CDR2 SMNVEV (reference sequence). This CDR3 spans 15 amino acids. The trim removed 7 bases at V and 2 bases at J, leaving 7 bases unmatched. The CDR3 bases are TGTGCCAGCACTAGGGCTAGCGGGACCACAGATACGCAGTATTTT. Protein: CASTRASGTTDTQYF.

A few counts support this clonotype. This chain connects TRBV12-3 or TRBV12-4 to TRBJ2-1, with D maybe TRBD2 (5 bases). CDR3 length: 13 residues. V was clipped by 1 base and J by 6 bases, with 7 bases between them. CDR3 in amino acids: CASSLVRGNEQFF. In nucleotides, the CDR3 is TGTGCCAGCAGTTTAGTCCGGGGCAATGAGCAGTTCTTC.

The chain carries TRBV5-4 and TRBJ1-1; TRBD1 is a possible D gene (6 bases). CDR1 is SGHNT, CDR2 YYREEE, per germline (reference sequence). This CDR3 contains 14 residues. The ends were cut back, 4 bases at V and 6 bases at J, with 16 bases in the middle. CDR3 nucleotides: TGTGCCAGCAGCAGACAGGAAAGAGGGGCTGAAGCTTTCTTT. Translated: CASSRQERGAEAFF.

This clonotype appeared once. The gene calls are TRBV11-2 and TRBJ2-6; unclear D gene. Trimming cost V 0 bases and J 3 bases, with 9 bases left between them. The germline V gene encodes CDR1 SGHAT and CDR2 FQNNGV. The length of the CDR3 is 16 residues. The CDR3 DNA is TGTGCCAGCAGCTTAGATGGAAGGCGTGGGGCCAACGTCCTGACTTTC. It yields the protein CASSLDGRRGANVLTF.

This chain uses TRBV3-1 with TRBJ1-4, with D maybe TRBD1 (5 bases). The CDR3 has 13 residues. V lost 0 bases to trimming and J lost 13 bases, with 12 bases between them. CDR1 and CDR2 from the germline V gene are LGHDT and YNNKEL (reference sequence). The CDR3 sequence is CASSQDWPGRLFF. The DNA for the CDR3 is TGTGCCAGCAGCCAAGATTGGCCGGGGCGACTGTTTTTT.

This clonotype has only a few counts. The gene calls are TRBV29-1 and TRBJ2-1, with 9 bases fitting TRBD2. CDR1 is SQVTM, CDR2 ANQGSEA, per germline. The CDR3 contains 13 residues. CDR3 DNA sequence: TGCTGCGGGGGTCTAGCGGGAAAAAATGAGCAGTTCTTC. It specifies CCGGLAGKNEQFF.

CDR3 bases: TGCAGTGCTTACTTACTAGGTTTTGGGACCCAGTACTTC. This encodes CSAYLLGFGTQYF. The chain couples TRBV20-1 to TRBJ2-5; possible D gene TRBD2, 5 bases. V was shortened by 5 bases and J by 7 bases, with 17 bases between the two germline ends. The CDR3 extends over 13 amino acids. Germline V gives CDR1 DFQATT, CDR2 SNEGSKA (reference sequence).

In its sample, this clonotype was seen once. The V gene is TRBV9, the J gene TRBJ1-2; 7 bases are shared with TRBD1. CDR1 and CDR2 (germline): SGDLS, YYNGEE. Trimming took 3 bases from V and 7 from J; bases not matched to a gene: 12. The CDR3 consists of 15 residues. CDR3 bases: TGTGCCAGCAGCGCGACAGGGACGGGCAAGCTTGGCTACACCTTC. Amino acids: CASSATGTGKLGYTF. Combining the CDR3 with reference TRBV9 and TRBJ1-2 gives the whole variable domain DSGVTQTPKHLITATGQRVTLRCSPRSGDLSVYWYQQSLDQGLQFLIQYYNGEERAKGNILERFSAQQFPDLHSELNLSSLELGDSALYFCASSATGTGKLGYTFGSGTRLTVV.

The gene calls are TRBV30 and TRBJ2-7; the match to TRBD1 covers 7 bases. In germline, CDR1 is GTSNPN, CDR2 SVGIG (reference sequence). V trimming: 4 bases; J trimming: 7 bases; junction bases outside the gene matches: 13. The CDR3 sequence is 14 residues long. The DNA for the CDR3 is TGTGCCTGGAATTTTAGGACAGGAGAATCTGAGCAGTACTTC. It yields the protein CAWNFRTGESEQYF.

This clonotype was observed once. This chain connects TRBV28 to TRBJ1-1, with D uncertain. V lost 8 bases to trimming and J lost 1 base, with 14 bases between them. Per the germline V gene, CDR1 is MDHEN and CDR2 is SYDVKM. The length of the CDR3 is 14 residues. The CDR3 DNA is TGTGCCAGCCTCACCCCGGACGGGAACACTGAAGCTTTCTTT. It codes for CASLTPDGNTEAFF.

This clonotype was recorded only once. This sequence joins TRBV19 and TRBJ1-2; no definite D call. Germline CDR1 and CDR2: LNHDA and SQIVND (reference sequence). This CDR3 is built from 16 residues. Trimming removed 7 bases at V and 8 bases at J, with 26 bases between. For the CDR3, the DNA is TGTGCCAGTATCCGGGAAGGCACGGGGTGGGATTCCGGCTACACCTTC. It encodes CASIREGTGWDSGYTF.

This rearrangement joins TRBV20-1 to TRBJ2-1; a possible D gene is TRBD2 (5 bases). The V gene's germline CDR1 is DFQATT and CDR2 SNEGSKA (reference sequence). V dropped 4 bases and J dropped 5 bases, with 12 bases sitting between them. The CDR3 contains 13 residues. The CDR3 DNA is TGCAGTGCTATGAGGTCTAGCAACAATGAGCAGTTCTTC. Protein sequence: CSAMRSSNNEQFF.

The V gene is TRBV12-3 or TRBV12-4, the J gene TRBJ1-5, with D hard to call. V was clipped by 3 bases and J by 7 bases, with 7 bases between them. This CDR3 contains 12 residues. CDR3 in DNA: TGTGCCAGCAGTTTTGAGCGGCAGCCCCAGCATTTT. Its translation: CASSFERQPQHF.

The V and J genes are TRBV27 and TRBJ2-1; D is perhaps TRBD1 or TRBD2 (5 bases each). V was cut by 8 bases and J by 9 bases, with 17 bases left in between. CDR3 size: 13 residues. Germline V gene lookup returns CDR1 MNHEY and CDR2 SMNVEV (reference sequence). CDR3 in amino acids: CASVNLVRGEQFF. The CDR3 DNA reads TGTGCCAGCGTTAACCTAGTGAGGGGTGAGCAGTTCTTC.

J is TRBJ1-5 and V is TRBV18; D is unresolved. Trimming left V 3 bases short and J 6 bases short, with 18 bases between. Germline V gene data show CDR1 as KGHSH and CDR2 as LQKENI. CDR3 length equals 16 residues. CDR3 sequence (DNA): TGTGCCAGCTCACCGATCCAGACGGGCCAAGGTCAGCCCCAGCATTTT. Translation gives CASSPIQTGQGQPQHF.

The chain employs TRBV29-1 and TRBJ2-6, with D possibly being TRBD1 (5 bases). The V gene's germline CDR1 is SQVTM and CDR2 ANQGSEA. The CDR3 is made up of 15 amino acids. Trimming removed 2 bases from V and 2 bases from J, with 10 bases in between. CDR3 coding DNA: TGCAGCGTTGAATCGCAGGGCCCTGGGGCCAACGTCCTGACTTTC. Protein: CSVESQGPGANVLTF.

The chain employs TRBV10-3 and TRBJ2-7; D uncertain. CDR1 is ENHRY, CDR2 SYGVKD, per germline. There are 13 residues in the CDR3. Trimming took 3 bases from V and 2 from J, leaving 8 bases between them. This chain's CDR3 is CAISEIGTYEQYF. CDR3 nucleotide sequence: TGTGCCATCAGTGAAATCGGAACCTACGAGCAGTACTTC.

This clonotype was picked up one time. The chain couples TRBV5-1 to TRBJ2-3, with D possibly TRBD1 on 5 matching bases. The CDR3 sequence is 14 residues long. Trimming cost V 7 bases and J 5 bases, with 17 bases left between them. Germline V gives CDR1 SGHRS, CDR2 YFSETQ. The DNA of the CDR3 is TGCGCCAGCCAAGGGGCGGTGGATGTAGATACGCAGTATTTT. This translates into CASQGAVDVDTQYF. Full variable domain (rest looked up from reference TRBV5-1 and TRBJ2-3): KAGVTQTPRYLIKTRGQQVTLSCSPISGHRSVSWYQQTPGQGLQFLFEYFSETQRNKGNFPGRFSGRQFSNSRSEMNVSTLELGDSALYLCASQGAVDVDTQYFGPGTRLTVL.

This clonotype came up once. The V gene is TRBV19, the J gene TRBJ1-5; 7 nucleotides match TRBD1. Trimming took 4 bases from V and 0 from J; bases not matched to a gene: 3. Germline CDR1 is LNHDA and CDR2 is SQIVND (reference sequence). The CDR3 is 15 residues long. CDR3 bases: TGTGCCAGTAGTACGACAGGGAATAGCAATCAGCCCCAGCATTTT. This translates into CASSTTGNSNQPQHF.